The 27 T cell receptor beta chains below all came from one sample that was sequenced in a study of OX40 agonist ivuxolimab in advanced cancers. Produced via immunoSEQ multiplex PCR; TCRdb's table is partial and in-frame only. This table has tens of thousands of clones, approximately 87% appearing once. The sequencing used CD4+ or CD8+ T cells sorted from blood, collected in a trial of the OX40 agonist ivuxolimab. The receptors come from an adult with an advanced solid tumor such as melanoma, head and neck, liver or kidney cancer.

V usage is TRBV9 and J usage is TRBJ1-5; no definite D call. In germline, CDR1 is SGDLS, CDR2 YYNGEE. CDR3 length: 13 amino acids. The germline V and J ends were trimmed by 3 bases and 4 bases, with 8 bases remaining between them. The CDR3 DNA reads TGTGCCAGCAGCGGGGGATTGAATCAGCCCCAGCATTTT. This sequence encodes CASSGGLNQPQHF.

This clone was seen only once. The chain recombines TRBV7-2 with TRBJ2-3, with 7 positions matching TRBD2. The length of the CDR3 is 13 residues. V dropped 0 bases and J dropped 11; count of bases not matched to a gene: 5. Germline lookup yields CDR1 SGHTA and CDR2 FQGNSA. Here the CDR3 DNA reads TGTGCCAGCAGCTTAGCGGGGGAGGGCCTGCAGTATTTT. Its translation: CASSLAGEGLQYF.

The CDR3 here is CASSVGGNTDTQYF. DNA of the CDR3: TGTGCCAGCAGCGTAGGCGGAAACACAGATACGCAGTATTTT. V is TRBV9 and J is TRBJ2-3; D uncertain. Between the trimmed V and J ends, which lost 0 bases and 2 bases, there was a span of 7 bases. The germline CDR1 and CDR2 sequences are SGDLS and YYNGEE. The CDR3 sequence is 14 residues long.

This clone was recorded only once. CDR3 loop: CASSSATDKVQHF. The DNA of the CDR3 is TGTGCCAGCAGCTCTGCGACAGACAAGGTCCAGCATTTT. The V and J genes are TRBV7-8 and TRBJ1-5; D possibly corresponds to TRBD1 (5 bases). Germline V gene lookup returns CDR1 SGHVS and CDR2 FQNEAQ. The CDR3 spans 13 residues. Trimming left V 4 bases short and J 12 bases short, with 16 bases between.

The gene calls are TRBV30 and TRBJ2-7; D gene unclear. Germline V gene lookup returns CDR1 GTSNPN and CDR2 SVGIG (reference sequence). Trimming pared 0 bases from V and 4 bases from J, leaving 4 bases between. The CDR3 covers 11 residues. CDR3 nucleotide sequence: TGTGCCTGGAGTGTTGGGTACGAGCAGTACTTC. It is translated as CAWSVGYEQYF.

This chain joins TRBV7-2 and TRBJ1-5, with no clear D. Trimming shortened V by 1 base and J by 0 bases, and 7 bases separated the two germline ends. The length of the CDR3 is 15 residues. CDR1 and CDR2 from the germline V gene are SGHTA and FQGNSA. CDR3 bases: TGTGCCAGCAGCTTAGGGGTTTATAGCAATCAGCCCCAGCATTTT. Its protein is CASSLGVYSNQPQHF.

The chain carries TRBV30 and TRBJ2-5; 7 bases are shared with TRBD2. Germline V lookup: CDR1 GTSNPN, CDR2 SVGIG (reference sequence). CDR3 length: 12 residues. The ends lost 4 bases at V and 5 bases at J; junction bases unmatched: 4. The DNA of the CDR3 is TGTGCCTGGACCGGGGGGATGGAGACCCAGTACTTC. It encodes CAWTGGMETQYF.

V and J are TRBV28 and TRBJ2-6, with 12 positions matching TRBD1. With V trimmed by 5 bases and J by 0 bases, 5 bases remained unmatched. Germline V CDR1 and CDR2: MDHEN, SYDVKM. The CDR3 covers 18 residues. The CDR3 region has the DNA TGTGCCAGCAGTCGGGGGACAGGGGGCCCCTCTGGGGCCAACGTCCTGACTTTC. The encoded protein is CASSRGTGGPSGANVLTF.

There are a few counts of this clone. The chain is built from TRBV5-4 and TRBJ1-1; no clear D gene. Germline V gene data show CDR1 as SGHNT and CDR2 as YYREEE (reference sequence). V lost 2 bases, J lost 8 bases, and 13 bases lay in between. There are 13 residues in the CDR3. CDR3: CASSFGGKQEAFF. CDR3 coding DNA: TGTGCCAGCAGCTTCGGAGGGAAGCAAGAAGCTTTCTTT. Together with reference TRBV5-4 and TRBJ1-1, the CDR3 gives the full variable domain: ETGVTQSPTHLIKTRGQQVTLRCSSQSGHNTVSWYQQALGQGPQFIFQYYREEENGRGNFPPRFSGLQFPNYSSELNVNALELDDSALYLCASSFGGKQEAFFGQGTRLTVV.

J is TRBJ1-1 and V is TRBV7-3; D is possibly TRBD1 (5 bases). Germline V gene sequence: CDR1 SGHTA, CDR2 FQGTGA. The length of the CDR3 is 13 residues. The V end was cut by 4 bases, the J end by 3 bases, with 9 bases between. This CDR3 is CASSWGRDTEAFF. CDR3 DNA sequence: TGTGCCAGCAGCTGGGGACGGGACACTGAAGCTTTCTTT.

The chain joins TRBV19 to TRBJ1-1; D uncertain. The CDR3 has 16 residues. Germline assignment: CDR1 LNHDA and CDR2 SQIVND (reference sequence). The V end lost 0 bases, the J end lost 4 bases, and 15 bases lay between the germline ends. CDR3 region: CASSIEVGRPSTEAFF. Written as DNA, the CDR3 is TGTGCCAGTAGTATAGAGGTCGGCAGACCTAGCACTGAAGCTTTCTTT.

V gene TRBV27 combines with J gene TRBJ2-3; 7 nucleotides align to TRBD2. V shed 6 bases and J 4 bases; nucleotides not matched to a gene: 4. Germline V gene lookup returns CDR1 MNHEY and CDR2 SMNVEV (reference sequence). The CDR3 runs to 13 residues. In nucleotides, the CDR3 is TGTGCCAGCAGAGGACTAGACTCAGATACGCAGTATTTT. Translation: CASRGLDSDTQYF.

This sequence joins TRBV4-2 and TRBJ2-7; D is unclear. Per germline, CDR1 LGHNA and CDR2 YNFKEQ. The CDR3 consists of 12 residues. V was trimmed by 1 base and J by 5 bases, leaving 6 bases between them. CDR3 amino acids: CASSQVMNEQYF. Written as DNA, the CDR3 is TGTGCCAGCAGCCAAGTGATGAACGAGCAGTACTTC.

The rearrangement uses TRBV5-4 and TRBJ2-7; 7 nucleotides line up with TRBD1. V shed 4 bases, J shed 0 bases, and the junction held 10 bases outside the gene matches. Germline values: CDR1 SGHNT, CDR2 YYREEE (reference sequence). The CDR3 extends over 16 amino acids. The CDR3 protein is CASSGGPTGSSYEQYF. In DNA form, the CDR3 reads TGTGCCAGCAGCGGAGGCCCGACAGGGAGCTCCTACGAGCAGTACTTC.

The rearrangement uses TRBV6-1 and TRBJ2-4; either TRBD1 or TRBD2 may supply D (7 bases each). V was trimmed by 6 bases and J by 9 bases, leaving 21 bases between them. The CDR3 spans 15 residues. The germline CDR1 and CDR2 sequences are MNHNS and SASEGT. CDR3 sequence: CASSETVRGGVIQYF. The CDR3 DNA reads as TGTGCCAGCAGCGAGACCGTCAGGGGGGGCGTCATTCAGTACTTC.

This chain joins TRBV9 and TRBJ1-3; perhaps TRBD1 as D (5 bases). Germline V lookup: CDR1 SGDLS, CDR2 YYNGEE. This CDR3 is 15 amino acids long. Trimming pared 6 bases from V and 0 bases from J, leaving 13 bases between. The CDR3 DNA sequence: TGTGCCAGCACTCGACAGCAAAGCTCTGGAAACACCATATATTTT. Translation gives CASTRQQSSGNTIYF.

The chain recombines TRBV29-1 with TRBJ1-4, with a tentative D call TRBD1 (5 bases). The germline gives CDR1 SQVTM, CDR2 ANQGSEA. Trimming stripped 2 bases from V and 15 bases from J, with 28 bases between. The CDR3 totals 16 residues. The CDR3 sequence is CSVESQATGRGRRLFF. CDR3 DNA: TGCAGCGTTGAAAGCCAGGCTACAGGCCGGGGTAGGAGGTTGTTTTTT.

The V and J genes are TRBV7-9 and TRBJ2-3; 9 positions agree with TRBD1. This CDR3 spans 14 amino acids. J gave up 6 bases and V 2 bases, and 3 bases lay outside the gene matches. CDR1 and CDR2 from the germline V gene are SEHNR and FQNEAQ (reference sequence). This CDR3 reads CASSLRDRVDTQYF. The CDR3 region has the DNA TGTGCCAGCAGCTTAAGGGACAGGGTGGATACGCAGTATTTT.

V gene TRBV9 combines with J gene TRBJ2-3, with D unresolved. This CDR3 has 18 residues. Deletions cut 3 bases from V and 2 bases from J, with 22 bases between. CDR1 is SGDLS, CDR2 YYNGEE, per germline. The CDR3: CASSGKGGRRKDTDTQYF. Here the CDR3 DNA reads TGTGCCAGCAGCGGCAAGGGTGGCCGGAGAAAAGACACAGATACGCAGTATTTT.

The V and J genes are TRBV19 and TRBJ1-2; D gene ambiguous. The CDR3 contains 11 residues. CDR1 is LNHDA and CDR2 is SQIVND in the germline V gene (reference sequence). The germline V and J ends were trimmed by 4 bases and 5 bases, with 5 bases remaining between them. CDR3 loop: CASSNLYGYTF. Written as DNA, the CDR3 is TGTGCCAGTAGTAATCTATATGGCTACACCTTC.

Remarks on this clone: One junction end disagrees with the germline gene, perhaps due to a read error. This chain links TRBV6-5 with TRBJ2-7; weak D call: TRBD2 (5 bases). The CDR3 is 13 residues long. In germline, CDR1 is MNHEY, CDR2 SVGAGI. CDR3 sequence: CTSRMDSDYEQYF. The DNA of the CDR3 is TGTACCAGCAGAATGGACTCTGACTACGAGCAGTACTTC.

The genes are TRBV14 and TRBJ2-1; D gene unclear. Trimming stripped 1 base from V and 3 bases from J, with 7 bases between. The length of the CDR3 is 14 residues. Germline CDR1 SGHDN, CDR2 FVKESK. The CDR3 nucleotides are TGTGCCAGCAGCCAAGGCGGAAGCTACAATGAGCAGTTCTTC. As protein: CASSQGGSYNEQFF.

Details on this clone: This same CDR3 is encoded by further DNA sequences in the sample. The chain couples TRBV6-5 to TRBJ1-1; the D gene is possibly TRBD1 (6 bases). There are 13 residues in the CDR3. CDR1 is MNHEY and CDR2 is SVGAGI in the germline V gene. Trimming removed 6 bases at V and 1 base at J, with 9 bases between. The CDR3 sequence is CASRDSSNTEAFF. The CDR3 DNA reads as TGTGCCAGCAGGGACAGCTCGAACACTGAAGCTTTCTTT.

The rearrangement joins TRBV5-4 to TRBJ2-3; D unclear. V was shortened by 4 bases and J by 2 bases, with 14 bases between the two germline ends. This CDR3 contains 15 residues. CDR1 and CDR2 (germline): SGHNT, YYREEE (reference sequence). CDR3 sequence: CASSPQPLSTDTQYF. The CDR3 DNA reads TGTGCCAGCAGCCCCCAGCCCTTGTCCACAGATACGCAGTATTTT.

The V call is TRBV11-3, the J call TRBJ2-1; 9 bases line up with TRBD2. The CDR3 spans 14 residues. Germline assignment: CDR1 SGHNT and CDR2 YENEEA. V lost 4 bases to trimming and J lost 4 bases; unmatched junction nucleotides: 2. CDR3 coding DNA: TGTGCCAGCAGCTCTAGCGGGGCTTACAATGAGCAGTTCTTC. Its protein is CASSSSGAYNEQFF.

Here the CDR3 DNA reads TGTGCCAGCAGCCCAGGGGGATGGAACACTGAAGCTTTCTTT. Its protein is CASSPGGWNTEAFF. J is TRBJ1-1 and V is TRBV7-8; 7 nucleotides line up with TRBD1. Germline values: CDR1 SGHVS, CDR2 FQNEAQ. After removal of 5 bases from V and 1 base from J, the junction contained 4 bases not matched to a gene. CDR3 length equals 14 residues.

The rearrangement uses TRBV5-1 and TRBJ2-5; TRBD2 aligns across 12 bases. This CDR3 comprises 17 residues. With V trimmed by 0 bases and J by 1 base, 4 bases remained unmatched. Germline V gene lookup returns CDR1 SGHRS and CDR2 YFSETQ. In DNA, the CDR3 is TGCGCCAGCAGCTTGGGACTAGCGGGGGCCCTCCAAGAGACCCAGTACTTC. It encodes CASSLGLAGALQETQYF.